The sequence of this T cell receptor (beta chain) was determined in a study of T-cell reconstitution after alpha-beta-depleted transplantation in children. This clonotype is medium-sized (0.01 to 0.1%). The antigen is unknown. General study points: Newly generated T cells supplied most T-cell counts and diversity one year post-transplant.

Deletions cut 4 bases from V and 7 bases from J, with 20 bases between. CDR1 is MNHEY and CDR2 is SVGAGI in the germline V gene. The CDR3 covers 17 residues. Researchers prepared the TCRbeta library using unique molecular identifiers, the study reports. TCRdb reanalysed the PCR reads using MiXCR and keeps one entry per CDR3 protein. The sample has some 5,000 distinct CDR3 sequences, 7.3% seen once. The starting material was PBMCs, mostly from graft donor cells, obtained 60 days after TCRalphabeta/CD19-depleted stem cell transplant. The chain links TRBV6-5 to TRBJ1-6; D is possibly TRBD1 (6 bases). This TCR derives from a boy under two years old who had a stem cell transplant for SCID, so the T cells may come from the graft donor. CDR3 sequence: CASSSARLGAVNSPLHF. CDR3 bases: TGTGCCAGCAGTTCTGCACGTCTGGGGGCGGTCAATTCACCCCTCCACTTT.